This T cell receptor (beta chain) was profiled in a study of blood T cell repertoires in COVID-19. The overall study: COVID-19 samples collected from the United States, Italy and Spain covered acute and convalescent phases. PBMCs, B-cell-depleted T cells, or T cells provided the cDNA or gDNA that made up the material.

Deletions cut 3 bases from V and 3 bases from J, with 8 bases between. This CDR3 spans 13 amino acids. Per germline, CDR1 SGHAT and CDR2 FQNNGV. Original handling: Estimated nucleated cell counts came from reference gene primer amplification. Using immunoSEQ multiplex PCR, the repertoire was profiled, and TCRdb retains in-frame clones only, with some absent. D and trimming come from the DNA, and the V and J calls and clone size come from that table. The data contain 100,000 to 150,000 clones, about nine tenths of them singletons. The TCR was taken from a man between 70 and 80 years old who had recovered from COVID-19. V gene TRBV11-2 combines with J gene TRBJ1-2; the D is unclear. The source material was peripheral blood. The CDR3 sequence is CASSFPFYYGYTF. The CDR3 region has the DNA TGTGCCAGCAGCTTCCCTTTTTACTATGGCTACACCTTC.